The 27 T cell receptor beta chains in this list originate from one sample, sequenced in a study of blood T cell repertoires in COVID-19. Here immunoSEQ multiplex PCR was the method, and the copy in TCRdb shows in-frame clones only, minus some. The table has 300,000 to 400,000 clones, about nine tenths seen once. The sample comprised peripheral blood. The receptors were gathered from a woman aged 25-40 years with COVID-19, enrolled during active disease.

The chain combines TRBV3-1 (or the pseudogene TRBV3-2) with TRBJ1-1; the D gene is possibly TRBD1 (6 bases). The CDR3 loop spans 15 amino acids. Trimming took 1 base from V and 7 from J, leaving 16 bases between them. The germline V gene encodes CDR1 LGHDT and CDR2 YNNKEL (reference sequence). The DNA of the CDR3 is TGTGCCAGCAGCCAAGTTCGTCACAGGGATTTTGAAGCTTTCTTT. Translating it yields CASSQVRHRDFEAFF.

This chain links TRBV5-1 with TRBJ2-4, with 12 positions matching TRBD1. Germline trimming cut 2 bases from V and 9 bases from J; bases unmatched to any gene: 9. The germline V gene encodes CDR1 SGHRS and CDR2 YFSETQ. The CDR3 consists of 16 residues. In DNA form, the CDR3 reads TGCGCCAGCAGCTTTTCGGGACAGGGGGCAGGAAGCATTCAGTACTTC. Residues: CASSFSGQGAGSIQYF.

The chain joins TRBV5-1 to TRBJ2-3, with D unclear. The CDR3 runs to 14 residues. The germline V gene encodes CDR1 SGHRS and CDR2 YFSETQ. V was shortened by 0 bases and J by 3 bases, with 8 bases between the two germline ends. CDR3 in amino acids: CASSLGAVTDTQYF. CDR3 sequence (DNA): TGCGCCAGCAGCTTGGGGGCAGTGACAGATACGCAGTATTTT.

The gene calls are TRBV18 and TRBJ1-5; 8 bases align to TRBD1. The CDR3 has 14 residues. The germline gives CDR1 KGHSH, CDR2 LQKENI. J gave up 4 bases and V 6 bases, and 5 bases lay outside the gene matches. The CDR3, as DNA: TGTGCCAGCTCCCGACAGGGGCAAAATCAGCCCCAGCATTTT. Protein sequence: CASSRQGQNQPQHF.

The chain joins TRBV5-6 to TRBJ2-7; 8 positions match TRBD2. Germline-derived CDR1 and CDR2 are SGHDT and YYEEEE. The CDR3 runs to 15 residues. V was clipped by 1 base and J by 5 bases; unmatched bases: 8. CDR3: CASSLWRLAIDEQYF. The CDR3 DNA is TGTGCCAGCAGCTTGTGGAGACTAGCGATAGACGAGCAGTACTTC.

This chain connects TRBV4-1 to TRBJ1-1; D not certain. The CDR3 covers 12 residues. The ends were cut back, 0 bases at V and 11 bases at J, with 10 bases in the middle. The germline CDR1 and CDR2 sequences are MGHRA and YSYEKL. CDR3 nucleotide sequence: TGCGCCAGCAGCCAAGAGAGGGTAGGTGCTTTCTTT. Amino acids: CASSQERVGAFF.

The rearrangement joins TRBV27 to TRBJ1-2; 12 positions match TRBD1. The junction had 2 bases not matched to a gene; V was cut back by 4 bases and J by 2 bases. Per the germline V gene, CDR1 is MNHEY and CDR2 is SMNVEV (reference sequence). The length of the CDR3 is 15 residues. The CDR3 region has the DNA TGTGCCAGCAGTTGGGGGACAGGGGGCAACTATGGCTACACCTTC. It yields the protein CASSWGTGGNYGYTF.

The rearrangement links TRBV5-1 to TRBJ2-7; tentative D call: TRBD1 (6 bases). Looked up from germline, CDR1 is SGHRS and CDR2 is YFSETQ. The CDR3 runs to 14 residues. V gave up 1 base and J gave up 3 bases, with 11 bases separating them. In DNA form, the CDR3 reads TGCGCCAGCAGCTTGTGGGCAGGGGACTACGAGCAGTACTTC. Amino acid sequence: CASSLWAGDYEQYF. Based on the CDR3 plus reference TRBV5-1 and TRBJ2-7, the full variable domain is KAGVTQTPRYLIKTRGQQVTLSCSPISGHRSVSWYQQTPGQGLQFLFEYFSETQRNKGNFPGRFSGRQFSNSRSEMNVSTLELGDSALYLCASSLWAGDYEQYFGPGTRLTVT.

For this clone: This sample also contains other DNA sequences that code for the same CDR3. This sequence joins TRBV5-6 and TRBJ1-2; 8 nucleotides agree with TRBD1. V dropped 0 bases and J dropped 5; count of bases not matched to a gene: 3. This CDR3 comprises 14 residues. Germline loops: CDR1 SGHDT, CDR2 YYEEEE. CDR3 sequence: CASSLDRGDYGYTF. CDR3 DNA sequence: TGTGCCAGCAGCTTGGACAGGGGGGATTATGGCTACACCTTC.

J is TRBJ1-1 and V is TRBV25-1; D ambiguous. With 3 bases removed from V and 12 bases from J, the gap between germline ends came to 23 bases. The CDR3 has 15 amino acids. Per germline, CDR1 MGHDK and CDR2 SYGVNS. CDR3: CASSDPGSSFLETFF. The CDR3 DNA reads TGTGCCAGCAGTGACCCCGGAAGCAGTTTCCTGGAGACTTTCTTT.

This clone was counted many times. The chain employs TRBV5-1 and TRBJ1-2; perhaps TRBD1 as D (6 bases). There are 15 residues in the CDR3. The V end lost 0 bases, the J end lost 8 bases, and 17 bases lay between the germline ends. Germline CDR1 SGHRS, CDR2 YFSETQ. CDR3 nucleotide sequence: TGCGCCAGCAGCTTGGACAGGGCGGCGGTCGGCGGCTACACCTTC. This sequence encodes CASSLDRAAVGGYTF.

CDR3: CASSLEGGAVYNEQFF. In nucleotides, the CDR3 is TGCGCCAGCAGCTTGGAAGGGGGAGCGGTCTACAATGAGCAGTTCTTC. This chain joins TRBV5-1 and TRBJ2-1; weak D call: TRBD1 (6 bases). Trimming took 0 bases from V and 3 from J, leaving 13 bases between them. Germline V gene lookup returns CDR1 SGHRS and CDR2 YFSETQ. This CDR3 is built from 16 residues.

The CDR3 sequence: CASSVGGSVAKNIQYF. CDR3 sequence (DNA): TGTGCCAGCAGCGTAGGCGGTTCCGTAGCCAAAAACATTCAGTACTTC. The gene calls are TRBV9 and TRBJ2-4, with D hard to call. Trimming pared 0 bases from V and 0 bases from J, leaving 10 bases between. In germline, CDR1 is SGDLS, CDR2 YYNGEE. CDR3 length: 16 residues.

The rearrangement links TRBV5-4 to TRBJ1-3; unclear D gene. CDR1 is SGHNT, CDR2 YYREEE, per germline (reference sequence). The CDR3 contains 14 residues. Trimming shortened V by 0 bases and J by 4 bases, and 8 bases separated the two germline ends. CDR3 loop: CASSLGAPGNTIYF. The CDR3 coding sequence is TGTGCCAGCAGCTTGGGAGCTCCCGGAAACACCATATATTTT.

The chain joins TRBV6-5 to TRBJ1-1; 7 bases agree with TRBD1. Germline CDR1 and CDR2: MNHEY and SVGAGI. The V and J ends lost 6 bases and 4 bases, in that order; junction bases with no gene match: 5. The CDR3 runs to 13 residues. The CDR3: CASRVRGPTEAFF. For the CDR3, the DNA is TGTGCCAGCAGGGTTAGGGGGCCCACTGAAGCTTTCTTT.

This chain joins TRBV10-1 and TRBJ2-2; D uncertain. The CDR3 length is 13 residues. The ends were cut back, 9 bases at V and 2 bases at J, with 10 bases in the middle. Germline V lookup: CDR1 WNHNN, CDR2 SYGVQD (reference sequence). As DNA, the CDR3 is TGCGCCAGTTCCTTCTCCAACACCGGGGAGCTGTTTTTT. The encoded protein is CASSFSNTGELFF.

The chain links TRBV20-1 to TRBJ2-5; a possible D gene is TRBD2 (6 bases). This CDR3 contains 13 residues. Germline V gene data show CDR1 as DFQATT and CDR2 as SNEGSKA (reference sequence). V was cut by 3 bases and J by 4 bases, with 12 bases left in between. CDR3 amino acids: CSASSGLGETQYF. In nucleotides, the CDR3 is TGCAGTGCTAGTTCGGGACTTGGAGAGACCCAGTACTTC.

V and J are TRBV13 and TRBJ2-7; D might be TRBD1 (5 bases). Trimming pared 3 bases from V and 3 bases from J, leaving 18 bases between. This CDR3 has 16 residues. Germline V gene sequence: CDR1 PRHDT, CDR2 FYEKMQ (reference sequence). In DNA form, the CDR3 reads TGTGCCAGCAGCTTGGCAGGCTCTGGGGCGCGCTACGAGCAGTACTTC. Amino acids: CASSLAGSGARYEQYF.

The genes are TRBV5-4 and TRBJ2-4; 7 nucleotides align to TRBD1. J gave up 0 bases and V 4 bases, and 7 bases lay outside the gene matches. This CDR3 is 16 amino acids long. Per germline, CDR1 SGHNT and CDR2 YYREEE (reference sequence). The CDR3 protein is CASSPGDSRAKNIQYF. The CDR3 nucleotides are TGTGCCAGCAGCCCCGGGGACAGCCGAGCCAAAAACATTCAGTACTTC.

The CDR3 DNA follows: TGTGCCAGCAGCAAGGACAGGCGGGAGCTGTTTTTT. Protein: CASSKDRRELFF. The V and J genes are TRBV7-2 and TRBJ2-2, with TRBD1 matching over 7 bases. V shed 5 bases, J shed 9 bases, and the junction held 3 bases outside the gene matches. Germline-derived CDR1 and CDR2 are SGHTA and FQGNSA. The length of the CDR3 is 12 residues.

This clone was seen just once. The chain joins TRBV5-6 to TRBJ2-6, with 9 nucleotides matching TRBD1. V was clipped by 3 bases and J by 0 bases; unmatched bases: 4. The CDR3 contains 17 residues. Germline CDR1 is SGHDT and CDR2 is YYEEEE. Here the CDR3 reads CASSWGQGFSGANVLTF. DNA of the CDR3: TGTGCCAGCAGCTGGGGACAGGGCTTCTCTGGGGCCAACGTCCTGACTTTC. The full variable domain, its missing parts supplied by reference TRBV5-6 and TRBJ2-6, is DAGVTQSPTHLIKTRGQQVTLRCSPKSGHDTVSWYQQALGQGPQFIFQYYEEEERQRGNFPDRFSGHQFPNYSSELNVNALLLGDSALYLCASSWGQGFSGANVLTFGAGSRLTVL.

J is TRBJ2-1 and V is TRBV5-1; 7 bases agree with TRBD1. There are 14 residues in the CDR3. The trim removed 5 bases at V and 5 bases at J, leaving 7 bases unmatched. In germline, CDR1 is SGHRS, CDR2 YFSETQ. The CDR3 coding sequence is TGCGCCAGCAGGACCGGGACAGCCAACAATGAGCAGTTCTTC. This translates into CASRTGTANNEQFF.

The CDR3 nucleotides are TGTGCCAGCAGTCGGGGACTGTATCAGCCCCAGCATTTT. The encoded protein is CASSRGLYQPQHF. The rearrangement uses TRBV12-3 or TRBV12-4 and TRBJ1-5, with D tentatively TRBD1 (5 bases). V was trimmed by 5 bases and J by 5 bases, leaving 10 bases between them. The CDR3 sequence is 13 residues long.

The V call is TRBV10-2, the J call TRBJ2-2; D is undetermined. V lost 6 bases and J 1 base, leaving 9 bases between the germline ends. This CDR3 spans 14 amino acids. Looked up from germline, CDR1 is WSHSY and CDR2 is SAAADI. The CDR3 nucleotides read TGCGCCAGCAGACAATTTAAGAACACCGGGGAGCTGTTTTTT. This translates into CASRQFKNTGELFF.

The V gene is TRBV27, the J gene TRBJ2-5; weak D call: TRBD2 (5 bases). Germline lookup yields CDR1 MNHEY and CDR2 SMNVEV (reference sequence). This CDR3 has 15 amino acids. Trimming removed 5 bases at V and 5 bases at J, with 18 bases between. For the CDR3, the DNA is TGTGCCAGCAGTAGAGATCACAAGCGGCGGGAGACCCAGTACTTC. It codes for CASSRDHKRRETQYF.

This clone was detected only a few times. This rearrangement joins TRBV4-1 to TRBJ2-7; 13 bases fit TRBD2. From germline, CDR1 is MGHRA and CDR2 YSYEKL. The J segment lost 5 bases and the V segment lost 1 base, leaving 5 bases of the junction unmatched. The CDR3 runs 16 residues. CDR3 protein: CASSQGLAGGRNEQYF. In DNA form, the CDR3 reads TGCGCCAGCAGCCAAGGACTAGCGGGAGGCCGGAACGAGCAGTACTTC.

This rearrangement joins TRBV28 to TRBJ1-6, with 12 nucleotides matching TRBD1. The V gene end was trimmed by 8 bases and the J gene end by 7 bases; junction bases not matched to a gene: 6. The germline V gene encodes CDR1 MDHEN and CDR2 SYDVKM. The CDR3 has 15 amino acids. CDR3 loop: CASVGQGAWNSPLHF. CDR3 DNA: TGTGCCAGCGTGGGACAGGGGGCCTGGAATTCACCCCTCCACTTT.